This note documents a single T cell receptor beta chain sequence. The germline V and J ends were trimmed by 5 bases and 0 bases, with 16 bases remaining between them. Germline V lookup: CDR1 SEHNR, CDR2 FQNEAQ (reference sequence). The CDR3 has 16 residues. In the authors' methods: Using reference gene primer amplification, nucleated cell counts were estimated. Produced via immunoSEQ multiplex PCR; TCRdb's table is partial and in-frame only. Clonal size and the V and J genes are those of that table, whereas D and trimming came from the DNA. The table lists around 100,000 clones, about 90% of them singletons. This entry is derived from a study of blood T cell repertoires in COVID-19. Study-level information: Italy, Spain and the United States were the sources of the convalescent and acute COVID-19 samples. Sources were T cells, B-cell-depleted T cells, or PBMCs; the material itself was cDNA or gDNA.

Followed over time, Seattle patients had been enrolled while infection was active. The sequence was obtained from a man aged 45-65 years with COVID-19, enrolled during active disease. The rearrangement uses TRBV7-9 and TRBJ1-1; maybe TRBD1 (6 bases). Input material: peripheral blood. CDR3 sequence: CASSPVRGNMNTEAFF. CDR3 sequence (DNA): TGTGCCAGCAGCCCCGTTAGGGGGAACATGAACACTGAAGCTTTCTTT.